This paragraph reports one T cell receptor (beta chain). This CDR3 has 14 residues. The ends lost 4 bases at V and 2 bases at J; junction bases unmatched: 2. Germline-derived CDR1 and CDR2 are SGHTS and YDEGEE. This sample stems from a study of blood T cell repertoires in COVID-19. Across the study: The origin of the acute and convalescent COVID-19 samples was the United States, Italy and Spain.

Method: immunoSEQ multiplex PCR; TCRdb's copy keeps in-frame clones and lacks some. The sample lists 35,000 or so clones, 85% to 90% occurring once. The chain employs TRBV5-8 and TRBJ1-5; TRBD1 agrees at 8 bases. The specimen sequenced was peripheral blood. The clonotype originates from a man aged 65 to 85 with acute or convalescent COVID-19. CDR3 protein: CASSVTGGNQPQHF. The DNA of the CDR3 is TGTGCCAGCAGCGTGACAGGGGGCAATCAGCCCCAGCATTTT.